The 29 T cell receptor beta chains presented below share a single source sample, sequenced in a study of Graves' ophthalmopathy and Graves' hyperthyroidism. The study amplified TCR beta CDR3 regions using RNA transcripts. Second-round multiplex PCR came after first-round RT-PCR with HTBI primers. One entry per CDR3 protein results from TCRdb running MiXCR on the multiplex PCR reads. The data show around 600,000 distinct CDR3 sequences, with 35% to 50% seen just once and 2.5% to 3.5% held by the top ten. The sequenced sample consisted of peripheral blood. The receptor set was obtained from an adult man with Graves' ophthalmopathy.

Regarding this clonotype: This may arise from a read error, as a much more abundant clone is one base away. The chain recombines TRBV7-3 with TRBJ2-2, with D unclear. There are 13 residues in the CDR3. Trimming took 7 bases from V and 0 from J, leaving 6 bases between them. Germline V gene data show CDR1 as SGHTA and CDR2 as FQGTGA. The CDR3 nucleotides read TGTGCCAGCAAGTTTGCGAACACCGGGGAGCTGTTTTTT. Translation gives CASKFANTGELFF.

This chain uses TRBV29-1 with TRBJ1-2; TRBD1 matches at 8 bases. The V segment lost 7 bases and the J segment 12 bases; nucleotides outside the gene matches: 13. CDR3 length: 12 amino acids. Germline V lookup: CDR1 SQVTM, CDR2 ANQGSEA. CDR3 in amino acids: CSALDRVSGNTF. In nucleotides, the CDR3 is TGCAGCGCCTTGGACAGGGTGTCCGGAAACACCTTC.

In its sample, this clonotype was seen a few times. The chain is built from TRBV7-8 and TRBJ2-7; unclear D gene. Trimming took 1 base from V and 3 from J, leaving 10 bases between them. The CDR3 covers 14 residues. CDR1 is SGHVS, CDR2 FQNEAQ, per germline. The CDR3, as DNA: TGTGCCAGCAGCTTAGGGCGTGCAGGCTACGAGCAGTACTTC. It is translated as CASSLGRAGYEQYF.

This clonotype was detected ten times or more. CDR3 region: CATSDLGGRTLHF. The CDR3 bases are TGTGCCACCAGTGACCTCGGCGGTCGGACCCTCCACTTT. The rearrangement joins TRBV24-1 to TRBJ1-6; D not certain. Between the trimmed V and J ends, which lost 4 bases and 14 bases, there was a span of 14 bases. Per germline, CDR1 KGHDR and CDR2 SFDVKD. The CDR3 consists of 13 residues.

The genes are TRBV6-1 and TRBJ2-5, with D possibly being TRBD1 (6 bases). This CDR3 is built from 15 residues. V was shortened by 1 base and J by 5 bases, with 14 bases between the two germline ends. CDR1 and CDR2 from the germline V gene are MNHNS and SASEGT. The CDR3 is CASSEGPGAWETQYF. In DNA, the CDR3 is TGTGCCAGCAGTGAAGGGCCAGGGGCTTGGGAGACCCAGTACTTC.

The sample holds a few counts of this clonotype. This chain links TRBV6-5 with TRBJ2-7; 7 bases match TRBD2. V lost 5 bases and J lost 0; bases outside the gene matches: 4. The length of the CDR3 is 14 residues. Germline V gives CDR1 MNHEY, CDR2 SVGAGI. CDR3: CASSGAGFSYEQYF. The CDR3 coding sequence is TGTGCCAGCAGTGGAGCGGGGTTCTCCTACGAGCAGTACTTC.

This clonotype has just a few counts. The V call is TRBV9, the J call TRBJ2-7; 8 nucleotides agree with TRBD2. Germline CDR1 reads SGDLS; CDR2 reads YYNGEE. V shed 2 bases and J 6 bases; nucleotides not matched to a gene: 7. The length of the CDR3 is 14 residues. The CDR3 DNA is TGTGCCAGCAGCGTGGGACTAGGGTTATCCGAGCAGTACTTC. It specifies CASSVGLGLSEQYF.

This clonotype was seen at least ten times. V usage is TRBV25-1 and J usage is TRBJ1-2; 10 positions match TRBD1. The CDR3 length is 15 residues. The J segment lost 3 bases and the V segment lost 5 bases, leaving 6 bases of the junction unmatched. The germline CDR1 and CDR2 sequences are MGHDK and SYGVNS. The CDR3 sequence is CASSPLTGGYYGYTF. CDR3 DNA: TGTGCCAGCAGTCCTTTGACAGGGGGCTACTATGGCTACACCTTC.

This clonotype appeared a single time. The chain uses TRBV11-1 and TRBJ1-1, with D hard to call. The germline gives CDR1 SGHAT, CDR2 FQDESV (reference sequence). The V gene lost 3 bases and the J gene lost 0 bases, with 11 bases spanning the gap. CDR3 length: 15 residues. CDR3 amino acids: CASSFLDCMNTEAFF. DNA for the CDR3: TGTGCCAGCAGCTTTCTGGACTGCATGAACACTGAAGCTTTCTTT.

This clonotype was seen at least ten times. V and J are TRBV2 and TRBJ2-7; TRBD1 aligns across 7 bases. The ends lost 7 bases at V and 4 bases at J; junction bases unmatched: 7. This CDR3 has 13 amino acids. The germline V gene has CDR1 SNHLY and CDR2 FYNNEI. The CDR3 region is CASILGQQYEQYF. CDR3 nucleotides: TGTGCCAGCATCCTGGGACAGCAGTACGAGCAGTACTTC.

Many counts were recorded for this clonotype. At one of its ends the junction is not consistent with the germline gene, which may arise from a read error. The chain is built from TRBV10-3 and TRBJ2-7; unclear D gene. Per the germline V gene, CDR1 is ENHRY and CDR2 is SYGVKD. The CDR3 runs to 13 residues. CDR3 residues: CASSEARHYEQYF. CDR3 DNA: TGTGCCAGCAGTGAGGCCAGGCACTACGAGCAGTACTTC.

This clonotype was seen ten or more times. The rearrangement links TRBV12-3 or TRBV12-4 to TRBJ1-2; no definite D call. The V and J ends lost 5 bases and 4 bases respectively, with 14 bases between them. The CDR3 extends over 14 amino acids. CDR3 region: CASSPRAGLYGYTF. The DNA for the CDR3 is TGTGCCAGCAGTCCCCGGGCAGGCCTCTATGGCTACACCTTC.

CDR3 DNA: TGTGCCAGCAGCAAATCGGGGGACAGCCCCTACGAGCAGTACTTC. Its protein product is CASSKSGDSPYEQYF. This chain connects TRBV10-3 to TRBJ2-7; TRBD1 is a possible D gene (7 bases). V lost 10 bases to trimming and J lost 2 bases, with 21 bases between them. Per the germline V gene, CDR1 is ENHRY and CDR2 is SYGVKD. This CDR3 comprises 15 residues.

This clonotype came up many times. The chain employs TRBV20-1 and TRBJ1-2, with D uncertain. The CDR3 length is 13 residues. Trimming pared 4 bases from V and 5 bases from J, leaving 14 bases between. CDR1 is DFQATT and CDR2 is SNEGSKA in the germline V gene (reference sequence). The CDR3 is CSATDGDWYGYTF. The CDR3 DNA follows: TGCAGTGCTACTGACGGCGACTGGTATGGCTACACCTTC.

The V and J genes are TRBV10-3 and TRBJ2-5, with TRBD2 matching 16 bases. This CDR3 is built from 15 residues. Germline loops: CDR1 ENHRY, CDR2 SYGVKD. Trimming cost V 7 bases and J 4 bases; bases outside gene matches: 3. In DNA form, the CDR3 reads TGTGCCATCACCGGGACTAGCGGGAGGGCAGAGACCCAGTACTTC. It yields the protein CAITGTSGRAETQYF.

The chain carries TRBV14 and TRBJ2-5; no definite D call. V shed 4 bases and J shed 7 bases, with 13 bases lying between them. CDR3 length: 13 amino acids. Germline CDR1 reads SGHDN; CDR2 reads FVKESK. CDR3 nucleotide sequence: TGTGCCAGCAGCCTCGTACCCCTGGGGACCCAGTACTTC. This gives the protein CASSLVPLGTQYF.

In nucleotides, the CDR3 is TGCGCCAGCAGGGGACTAGCGGGAGTAGAGACCCAGTACTTC. It translates to CASRGLAGVETQYF. The V call is TRBV10-2, the J call TRBJ2-5, with 14 bases identical to TRBD2. Looked up from germline, CDR1 is WSHSY and CDR2 is SAAADI. The CDR3 totals 14 residues. V shed 6 bases and J 4 bases; nucleotides not matched to a gene: 1.

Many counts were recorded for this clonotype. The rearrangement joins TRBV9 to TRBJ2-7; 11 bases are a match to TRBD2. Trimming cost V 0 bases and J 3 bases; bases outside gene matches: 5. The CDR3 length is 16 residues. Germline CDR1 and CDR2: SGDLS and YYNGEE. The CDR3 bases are TGTGCCAGCAGCGTAGTAGCGGGAGGGGCCAACTACGAGCAGTACTTC. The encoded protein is CASSVVAGGANYEQYF.

CDR3 nucleotide sequence: TGTGCCAGCAGCCAGCGGGGGGGAGCAGATACGCAGTATTTT. This translates into CASSQRGGADTQYF. The chain links TRBV7-2 to TRBJ2-3; the match to TRBD2 covers 10 bases. CDR3 length equals 14 residues. With V trimmed by 5 bases and J by 4 bases, 3 bases remained unmatched. Germline V CDR1 and CDR2: SGHTA, FQGNSA. Full variable domain (outside the CDR3, taken from reference TRBV7-2 and TRBJ2-3): GAGVSQSPSNKVTEKGKDVELRCDPISGHTALYWYRQSLGQGLEFLIYFQGNSAPDKSGLPSDRFSAERTGGSVSTLTIQRTQQEDSAVYLCASSQRGGADTQYFGPGTRLTVL.

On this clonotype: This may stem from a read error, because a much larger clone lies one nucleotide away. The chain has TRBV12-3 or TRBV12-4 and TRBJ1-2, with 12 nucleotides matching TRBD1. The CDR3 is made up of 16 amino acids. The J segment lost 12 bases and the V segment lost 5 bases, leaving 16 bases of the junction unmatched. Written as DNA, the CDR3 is TGTGCCAGCAGTCCTGTAGAGGGACAGGGGGCACGGGGCCACACCTTC. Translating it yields CASSPVEGQGARGHTF.

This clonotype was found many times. CDR3 amino acids: CATKDDANTGELFF. CDR3 coding DNA: TGTGCCACCAAGGACGACGCGAACACCGGGGAGCTGTTTTTT. The chain combines TRBV2 with TRBJ2-2, with D hard to call. This CDR3 contains 14 residues. Germline V lookup: CDR1 SNHLY, CDR2 FYNNEI. V lost 10 bases and J 0 bases, leaving 12 bases between the germline ends.

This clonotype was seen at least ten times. CDR3 residues: CASSGQGIAGNTIYF. DNA of the CDR3: TGTGCCAGCAGTGGGCAGGGGATAGCTGGAAACACCATATATTTT. This chain joins TRBV2 and TRBJ1-3; D perhaps matches TRBD1 (6 bases). CDR3 length: 15 amino acids. Germline CDR1 reads SNHLY; CDR2 reads FYNNEI. V gave up 4 bases and J gave up 2 bases, with 12 bases separating them.

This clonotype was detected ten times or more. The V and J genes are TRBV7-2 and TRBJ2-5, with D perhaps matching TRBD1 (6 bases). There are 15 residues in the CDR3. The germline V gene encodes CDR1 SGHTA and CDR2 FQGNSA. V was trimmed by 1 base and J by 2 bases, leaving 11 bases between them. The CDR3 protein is CASSLGGHLQETQYF. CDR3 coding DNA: TGTGCCAGCAGCTTAGGGGGACATCTTCAAGAGACCCAGTACTTC.

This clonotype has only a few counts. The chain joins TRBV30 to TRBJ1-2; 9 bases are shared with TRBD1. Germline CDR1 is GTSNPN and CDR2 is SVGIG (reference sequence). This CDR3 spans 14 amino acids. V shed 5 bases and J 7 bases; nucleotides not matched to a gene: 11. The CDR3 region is CAWRRPGTGSGYTF. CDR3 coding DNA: TGTGCCTGGCGTCGTCCCGGGACAGGGTCTGGCTACACCTTC.

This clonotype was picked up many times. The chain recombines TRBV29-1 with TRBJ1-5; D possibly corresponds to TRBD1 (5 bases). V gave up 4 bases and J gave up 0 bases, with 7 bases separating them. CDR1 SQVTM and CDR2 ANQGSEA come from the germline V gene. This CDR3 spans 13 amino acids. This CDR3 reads CSVGGVSNQPQHF. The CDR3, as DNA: TGCAGCGTTGGAGGGGTTAGCAATCAGCCCCAGCATTTT.

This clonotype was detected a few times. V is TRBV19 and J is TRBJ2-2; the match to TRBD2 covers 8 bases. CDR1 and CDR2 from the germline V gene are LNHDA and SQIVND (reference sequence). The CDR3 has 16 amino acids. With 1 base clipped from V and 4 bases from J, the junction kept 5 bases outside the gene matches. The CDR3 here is CASSIAGGPSTGELFF. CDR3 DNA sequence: TGTGCCAGTAGTATAGCGGGAGGGCCCAGCACCGGGGAGCTGTTTTTT.

CDR3 in amino acids: CASSYLGVNTEAFF. The CDR3, as DNA: TGTGCCAGCAGTTACCTGGGGGTGAACACTGAAGCTTTCTTT. V and J are TRBV6-6 and TRBJ1-1; TRBD1 might be the D (5 bases). Trimming left V 2 bases short and J 0 bases short, with 7 bases between. Germline V gene data show CDR1 as MNHNY and CDR2 as SVGAGI (reference sequence). The CDR3 length is 14 residues.

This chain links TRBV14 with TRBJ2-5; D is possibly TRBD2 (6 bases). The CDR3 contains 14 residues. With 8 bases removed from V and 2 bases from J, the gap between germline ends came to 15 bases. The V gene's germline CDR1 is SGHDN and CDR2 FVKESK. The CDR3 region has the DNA TGTGCCAGCGGAGGTCGCGGAGGGCAAGAGACCCAGTACTTC. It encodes CASGGRGGQETQYF.

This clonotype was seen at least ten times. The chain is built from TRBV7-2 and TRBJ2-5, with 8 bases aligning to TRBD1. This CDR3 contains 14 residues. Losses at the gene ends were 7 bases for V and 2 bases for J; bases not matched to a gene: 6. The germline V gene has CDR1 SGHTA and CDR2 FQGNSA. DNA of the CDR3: TGTGCCAGCAACCCACAGGGGGGTCAAGAGACCCAGTACTTC. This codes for CASNPQGGQETQYF.